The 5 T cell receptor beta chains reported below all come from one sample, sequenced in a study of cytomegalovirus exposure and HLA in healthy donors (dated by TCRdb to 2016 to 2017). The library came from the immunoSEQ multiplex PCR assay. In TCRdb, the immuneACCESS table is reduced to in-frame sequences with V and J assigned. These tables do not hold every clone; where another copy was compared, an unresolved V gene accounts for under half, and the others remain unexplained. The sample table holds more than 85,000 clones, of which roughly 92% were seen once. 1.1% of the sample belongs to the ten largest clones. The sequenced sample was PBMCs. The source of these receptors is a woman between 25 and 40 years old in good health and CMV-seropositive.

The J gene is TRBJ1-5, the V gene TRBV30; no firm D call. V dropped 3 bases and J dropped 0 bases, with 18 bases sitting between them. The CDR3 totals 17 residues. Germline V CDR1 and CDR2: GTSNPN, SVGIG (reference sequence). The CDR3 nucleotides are TGTGCCTGGAGCCCCATGGCCGTAAGTTATAGCAATCAGCCCCAGCATTTT. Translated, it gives CAWSPMAVSYSNQPQHF. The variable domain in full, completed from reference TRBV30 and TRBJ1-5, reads SQTIHQWPATLVQPVGSPLSLECTVEGTSNPNLYWYRQAAGRGLQLLFYSVGIGQISSEVPQNLSASRPQDRQFILSSKKLLLSDSGFYLCAWSPMAVSYSNQPQHFGDGTRLSIL.

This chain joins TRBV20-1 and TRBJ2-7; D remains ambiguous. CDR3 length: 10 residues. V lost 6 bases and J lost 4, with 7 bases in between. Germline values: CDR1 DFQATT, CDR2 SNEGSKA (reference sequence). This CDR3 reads CSAKSYEQYF. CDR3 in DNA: TGCAGTGCAAAATCTTACGAGCAGTACTTC.

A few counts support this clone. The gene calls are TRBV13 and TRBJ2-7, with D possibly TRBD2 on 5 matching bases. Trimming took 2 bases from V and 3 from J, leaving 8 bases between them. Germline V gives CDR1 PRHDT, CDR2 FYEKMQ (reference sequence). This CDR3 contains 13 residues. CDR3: CASSLRSGYEQYF. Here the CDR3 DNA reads TGTGCCAGCAGCTTAAGGAGCGGCTACGAGCAGTACTTC. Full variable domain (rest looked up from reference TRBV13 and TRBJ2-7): AAGVIQSPRHLIKEKRETATLKCYPIPRHDTVYWYQQGPGQDPQFLISFYEKMQSDKGSIPDRFSAQQFSDYHSELNMSSLELGDSALYFCASSLRSGYEQYFGPGTRLTVT.

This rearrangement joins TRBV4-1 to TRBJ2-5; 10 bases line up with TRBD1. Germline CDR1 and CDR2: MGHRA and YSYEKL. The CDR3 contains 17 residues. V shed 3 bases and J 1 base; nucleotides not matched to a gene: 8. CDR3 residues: CASSHLWDRGFQETQYF. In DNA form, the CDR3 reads TGCGCCAGCAGCCACCTCTGGGACAGGGGCTTCCAAGAGACCCAGTACTTC.

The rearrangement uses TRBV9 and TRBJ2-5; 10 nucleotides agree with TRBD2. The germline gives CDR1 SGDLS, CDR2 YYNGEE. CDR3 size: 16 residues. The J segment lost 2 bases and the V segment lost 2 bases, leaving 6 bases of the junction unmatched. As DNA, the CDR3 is TGTGCCAGCAGCGTTGCCCCAGCGGGAGGGCAAGAGACCCAGTACTTC. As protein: CASSVAPAGGQETQYF.